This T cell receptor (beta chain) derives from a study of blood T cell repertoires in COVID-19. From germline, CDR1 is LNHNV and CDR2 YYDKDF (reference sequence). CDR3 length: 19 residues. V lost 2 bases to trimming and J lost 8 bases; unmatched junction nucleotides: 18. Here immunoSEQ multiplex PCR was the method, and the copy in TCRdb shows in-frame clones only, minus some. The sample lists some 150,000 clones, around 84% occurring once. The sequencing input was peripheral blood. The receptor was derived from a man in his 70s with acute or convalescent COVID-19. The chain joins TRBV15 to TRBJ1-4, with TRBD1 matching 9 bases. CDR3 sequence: CATSRPLGTGKWASEKLFF. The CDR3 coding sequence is TGTGCCACCAGCAGACCACTCGGGACAGGGAAGTGGGCTAGCGAAAAACTGTTTTTT.